Listed below are T cell receptor beta chains from one sample, sequenced in a study of tumor-infiltrating lymphocytes in primary liver carcinoma. TCRdb reprocessed the multiplex PCR reads with MiXCR, giving one entry per CDR3 protein. The data hold just over 300,000 distinct CDR3 sequences, with around 50% observed a single time. Sequencing input: peripheral blood. Receptors were obtained from a woman in her 30s with primary liver carcinoma and hepatitis B virus infection. CDR3s include the opening cysteine and the closing phenylalanine or tryptophan. Fields, in order: V gene, J gene, D gene, clone size, CDR3 DNA, CDR3 protein. D genes are given only for firm matches. Only some rows state a clone size, as once, few, many or a class for expanded clones.

V: TRBV11-2; J: TRBJ1-1; D: .; size: .; DNA: TGTGCCAGCGGCCTAGGACGGAGCGAAGCTTTCTTT; CDR3: CASGLGRSEAFF
V: TRBV11-2; J: TRBJ2-5; D: .; size: .; DNA: TGTGCCAACAGCTTGGAGGGACCCCTTTGGGAGACCCAGTACTTC; CDR3: CANSLEGPLWETQYF
V: TRBV28; J: TRBJ2-5; D: .; size: .; DNA: TGTGCCAGCAGTTTGCGCCGGCGAGAGACCCAGTACTTC; CDR3: CASSLRRRETQYF
V: TRBV6-1; J: TRBJ1-5; D: .; size: .; DNA: TGTGCCAGCAGTGCACCCATAGGGACCGATGATAACCCCCATCATTTT; CDR3: CASSAPIGTDDNPHHF
V: TRBV28; J: TRBJ1-2; D: .; size: few; DNA: TGTGCCAGCGTGAACCGGAACTATGGCTACACCTTC; CDR3: CASVNRNYGYTF
V: TRBV29-1; J: TRBJ2-3; D: TRBD1; size: .; DNA: TGCAGCGGGGATCTTAGGGGGCTGGCTACGCAGTATTTT; CDR3: CSGDLRGLATQYF
V: TRBV11-1; J: TRBJ2-2; D: TRBD1; size: .; DNA: TGTGCCAGCAGCTTAGCGTGTGGGACAGATACCACCGGGGAGCTGTTTTTT; CDR3: CASSLACGTDTTGELFF
V: TRBV11-3; J: TRBJ2-3; D: .; size: .; DNA: TGTGCCAGCAGCCTCGCCCATGCTGATACGCAGTATTTT; CDR3: CASSLAHADTQYF
V: TRBV12-3/TRBV12-4; J: TRBJ2-1; D: TRBD2; size: many; DNA: TGTGCCAGCAGTTTTAAACTAGCGGGAGGGCCACAGTTCTTC; CDR3: CASSFKLAGGPQFF
V: TRBV6-5; J: TRBJ1-4; D: TRBD1; size: many; DNA: TGTGCCAGCAGTTATTGGGGACAGGGGGCAACTAATGAAAAACTGTTTTTT; CDR3: CASSYWGQGATNEKLFF
V: TRBV11-2; J: TRBJ2-3; D: .; size: .; DNA: TGTGCCAGCAGCCCAGAACCTTCCTTCCCCCAGAATTTT; CDR3: CASSPEPSFPQNF
V: TRBV11-1; J: TRBJ1-1; D: .; size: once; DNA: TGTGCGAGCAGCTTTTCGTCGGAAAAATCAGCTTTCTTT; CDR3: CASSFSSEKSAFF
V: TRBV12-3/TRBV12-4; J: TRBJ1-3; D: .; size: .; DNA: TGTGTCAGCAGACTGGACGAGACCTCTGGAAACACCATATATTTT; CDR3: CVSRLDETSGNTIYF
V: TRBV7-9; J: TRBJ2-5; D: .; size: .; DNA: TGTGCCAGTAGCTTGTTCGGGGGCTTAGGGGAGACCCAGTACTTC; CDR3: CASSLFGGLGETQYF
V: TRBV13; J: TRBJ2-3; D: TRBD2; size: many; DNA: TGTGCCAGCAGCTTTAGCGGGAGGACAGATACGCAGTATTTT; CDR3: CASSFSGRTDTQYF
V: TRBV6-1; J: TRBJ2-3; D: .; size: few; DNA: TGTGCCAGCAGTGAAGACGGGGGCTGGATGACAGATACGCAGTATTTT; CDR3: CASSEDGGWMTDTQYF
V: TRBV6-1; J: TRBJ1-5; D: .; size: .; DNA: TGTGCCAGCAGTGAAGTCTCGACCCAGCATTTT; CDR3: CASSEVSTQHF
V: TRBV12-3/TRBV12-4; J: TRBJ2-1; D: TRBD1; size: few; DNA: TGTGCCAGCAGTCCCACAGGGGGCGGGGATGAGCAGTTCTTC; CDR3: CASSPTGGGDEQFF